One and the same sample provided the 7 T cell receptor beta chains below, sequenced in a study of shared clonotypes between healthy human individuals. TCRdb keeps only in-frame clones here, not all; method: immunoSEQ multiplex PCR. This repertoire shows roughly 2.4 million clones, 95% found once; its top ten account for roughly 0.13%. Sequencing input: naive CD4+ T cells sorted from blood. Subset of the sample: CD45RA+ positively selected. Receptors were obtained from a man aged 18 to 29 in good health.

The J gene is TRBJ1-1, the V gene TRBV5-6; D not certain. V was clipped by 0 bases and J by 5 bases, with 11 bases between them. The CDR3 spans 14 residues. Germline CDR1 SGHDT, CDR2 YYEEEE. For the CDR3, the DNA is TGTGCCAGCAGCTTGGGTTTTTCTTGGACTGAAGCTTTCTTT. Its protein product is CASSLGFSWTEAFF. The full variable domain, rest sourced from reference TRBV5-6 and TRBJ1-1, is DAGVTQSPTHLIKTRGQQVTLRCSPKSGHDTVSWYQQALGQGPQFIFQYYEEEERQRGNFPDRFSGHQFPNYSSELNVNALLLGDSALYLCASSLGFSWTEAFFGQGTRLTVV.

This rearrangement joins TRBV5-1 to TRBJ2-3; 8 nucleotides agree with TRBD2. CDR3 length: 15 residues. CDR1 and CDR2 (germline): SGHRS, YFSETQ. With V trimmed by 4 bases and J by 1 base, 5 bases remained unmatched. This CDR3 is CASSPISGGTDTQYF. CDR3 coding DNA: TGCGCCAGCAGCCCCATTAGCGGGGGCACAGATACGCAGTATTTT.

As to this clone: Other DNA sequences in the sample encode the same CDR3. The chain joins TRBV12-5 to TRBJ2-5; D remains ambiguous. This CDR3 has 11 amino acids. Trimming removed 0 bases at V and 5 bases at J, with 1 base between. Germline CDR1 reads LGHNT; CDR2 reads FRNRAP. The CDR3 DNA is TGTGCTAGTGGTTTGGTGGAGACCCAGTACTTC. Translation: CASGLVETQYF.

CDR3 DNA sequence: TGTGCCAGCAGCTTAGGACTGGACTACGAGCAGTACTTC. Translated, it gives CASSLGLDYEQYF. The chain combines TRBV7-2 with TRBJ2-7; D remains ambiguous. V lost 1 base and J lost 3, with 7 bases in between. The CDR3 has 13 residues. Germline V gene sequence: CDR1 SGHTA, CDR2 FQGNSA.

This chain uses TRBV25-1 with TRBJ1-3; D is unresolved. The V gene lost 1 base and the J gene lost 0 bases, with 13 bases spanning the gap. The germline CDR1 and CDR2 sequences are MGHDK and SYGVNS. CDR3 length: 17 residues. Written as DNA, the CDR3 is TGTGCCAGCAGTGAATTTGAGGGAATAAGCTCTGGAAACACCATATATTTT. Residues: CASSEFEGISSGNTIYF.

The V call is TRBV5-1, the J call TRBJ2-2, with D perhaps TRBD1 (6 bases). This CDR3 region has 15 residues. V lost 1 base, J lost 4 bases, and 11 bases lay in between. From germline, CDR1 is SGHRS and CDR2 YFSETQ. The CDR3 loop is CASSLWGPGTGELFF. CDR3 DNA: TGCGCCAGCAGCTTGTGGGGGCCCGGCACCGGGGAGCTGTTTTTT.

CDR3 coding DNA: TGTGCCAGCAGCCCGAATCTTCAGGGCCACTATGGCTACACCTTC. Amino acids: CASSPNLQGHYGYTF. The chain combines TRBV7-2 with TRBJ1-2; tentative D call: TRBD1 (5 bases). Germline V gene sequence: CDR1 SGHTA, CDR2 FQGNSA. The V end lost 5 bases, the J end lost 3 bases, and 16 bases lay between the germline ends. The CDR3 has 15 residues.